The rows below give T cell receptor beta chains drawn from one sample of a study of CD8 T cells in Susac syndrome. TCRdb re-called the immunoSEQ multiplex PCR reads through MiXCR, storing one row per CDR3 protein. The table shows 350,000 to 550,000 distinct CDR3 sequences, with around 85% occurring only once. Sequencing was performed on CD8+ T cells from PBMCs. The receptor set was obtained from a human donor with multiple sclerosis. CDR3s include the opening cysteine and the closing phenylalanine or tryptophan. Fields, in order: V gene, clone size, J gene, D gene, CDR3 DNA, CDR3 protein. A D gene is named only where the DNA matches it firmly. Clone size is stated in some rows and not others, as once, few, many or a class when expanded.

v_gene: TRBV2; abundance: -; j_gene: TRBJ2-7; d_gene: -; CDR3nt: TGTGCCAGCCTCATACACTACGGGCAGTACTTC; CDR3aa: CASLIHYGQYF
v_gene: TRBV7-6; abundance: -; j_gene: TRBJ1-1; d_gene: -; CDR3nt: TGTGCCAGCAGCCCAGAGGACATGAACACTGAAGCTTTCTTT; CDR3aa: CASSPEDMNTEAFF
v_gene: TRBV27; abundance: few; j_gene: TRBJ2-5; d_gene: -; CDR3nt: TGTGCCAGCAGCTTGGGCAGCCAAGAGACCCAGTACTTC; CDR3aa: CASSLGSQETQYF
v_gene: TRBV20-1; abundance: -; j_gene: TRBJ2-5; d_gene: -; CDR3nt: TGCAGTGCTAGTATGGAGACCCAGTACTTC; CDR3aa: CSASMETQYF
v_gene: TRBV14; abundance: -; j_gene: TRBJ2-7; d_gene: -; CDR3nt: TGTGCCAGCAGCCAAGAAGGGGCCTTATACGAGCAGTACTTC; CDR3aa: CASSQEGALYEQYF
v_gene: TRBV20-1; abundance: -; j_gene: TRBJ1-1; d_gene: -; CDR3nt: TGCAGTGCCCTCGACCGGTTGAACACTGAAGCTTTCTTT; CDR3aa: CSALDRLNTEAFF
v_gene: TRBV4-1; abundance: -; j_gene: TRBJ2-1; d_gene: -; CDR3nt: TGCGCCAGCAGCCAAGAAACAGGGCGAAGTGAGCAGTTCTTC; CDR3aa: CASSQETGRSEQFF
v_gene: TRBV6-1; abundance: few; j_gene: TRBJ2-6; d_gene: -; CDR3nt: TGTGCCAGCAGTGAAAGACAGTCTGGGGCCAACGTCCTGACTTTC; CDR3aa: CASSERQSGANVLTF
v_gene: TRBV4-1; abundance: once; j_gene: TRBJ2-5; d_gene: TRBD1; CDR3nt: TGCGCCAGCAGCCAAGGGGACAGAAGATGGCAAGAGACCCAGTACTTC; CDR3aa: CASSQGDRRWQETQYF
v_gene: TRBV28; abundance: -; j_gene: TRBJ2-1; d_gene: TRBD1; CDR3nt: TGTGCCAGCAGTGACTTGGACAGGGGTTACAATGAGCAGTTCTTC; CDR3aa: CASSDLDRGYNEQFF
v_gene: TRBV5-1; abundance: -; j_gene: TRBJ2-7; d_gene: -; CDR3nt: TGCGCCAGCACGGGTTCAGCCTATTCCTACGAGCAGTACTTC; CDR3aa: CASTGSAYSYEQYF
v_gene: TRBV13; abundance: few; j_gene: TRBJ1-1; d_gene: TRBD1; CDR3nt: TGTGCCAGCAGCCCGTGGACAGGTTCGAACACTGAAGCTTTCTTT; CDR3aa: CASSPWTGSNTEAFF
v_gene: TRBV27; abundance: few; j_gene: TRBJ1-4; d_gene: TRBD1; CDR3nt: TGTGCCAGCAGTCCGACAGGGACAAATGAAAAACTGTTTTTT; CDR3aa: CASSPTGTNEKLFF
v_gene: TRBV27; abundance: -; j_gene: TRBJ2-3; d_gene: -; CDR3nt: TGTGCCAGCAGTTTAGGGGGCGGGGGCACAGATACGCAGTATTTT; CDR3aa: CASSLGGGGTDTQYF
v_gene: TRBV10-3; abundance: once; j_gene: TRBJ2-7; d_gene: TRBD1; CDR3nt: TGTGGCTTCAGTGAGCCGGGGACAGGGGGCTCCTACGAGCAGTACTTC; CDR3aa: CGFSEPGTGGSYEQYF
v_gene: TRBV27; abundance: -; j_gene: TRBJ1-1; d_gene: -; CDR3nt: TGTGCCAGCAGTATGGGACCGCCTGAAGCTTTCTTT; CDR3aa: CASSMGPPEAFF
v_gene: TRBV29-1; abundance: -; j_gene: TRBJ2-1; d_gene: -; CDR3nt: TGCAGCGTTGTGTCCGTCCACAATGAGCAGTTCTTC; CDR3aa: CSVVSVHNEQFF
v_gene: TRBV7-2; abundance: few; j_gene: TRBJ1-1; d_gene: TRBD1; CDR3nt: TGTGCCAGCAGCTTAGTAGAGGGCAGGGGGGATCCGAACACTGAAGCTTTCTTT; CDR3aa: CASSLVEGRGDPNTEAFF
v_gene: TRBV6-5; abundance: few; j_gene: TRBJ1-6; d_gene: -; CDR3nt: TGTGCCAGCAGTTACTCGAGTCAGGGAAATTCACCCCTCCACTTT; CDR3aa: CASSYSSQGNSPLHF
v_gene: TRBV15; abundance: -; j_gene: TRBJ2-2; d_gene: -; CDR3nt: TGTGCCACCGACGGGACCTCTAACACCGGGGAGCTGTTTTTT; CDR3aa: CATDGTSNTGELFF
v_gene: TRBV27; abundance: -; j_gene: TRBJ2-1; d_gene: TRBD2; CDR3nt: TGTGCCAGCAGTTTGATCGACCATAGCGGGGGTCTCTGGGATGAGCAGTTCTTC; CDR3aa: CASSLIDHSGGLWDEQFF
v_gene: TRBV4-1; abundance: -; j_gene: TRBJ1-1; d_gene: -; CDR3nt: TGCGCCAGCAGCCAAGGCGGGACCTGGAACACTGAAGCTTTCTTT; CDR3aa: CASSQGGTWNTEAFF
v_gene: TRBV28; abundance: -; j_gene: TRBJ2-5; d_gene: -; CDR3nt: TGTGCCAGCAGTCCTACCCTACAGGGATGGGAAGAGACCCAGTACTTC; CDR3aa: CASSPTLQGWEETQYF
v_gene: TRBV2; abundance: -; j_gene: TRBJ1-2; d_gene: -; CDR3nt: TGTGCCAGCAGTGGACTATGGGGCCAGGATGGCTACACCTTC; CDR3aa: CASSGLWGQDGYTF
v_gene: TRBV2; abundance: few; j_gene: TRBJ2-7; d_gene: -; CDR3nt: TGTGCCAGCAGTGATAATCGGCTCTACGAGCAGTACTTC; CDR3aa: CASSDNRLYEQYF
v_gene: TRBV4-1; abundance: -; j_gene: TRBJ1-1; d_gene: -; CDR3nt: TGCGCCAGCAGCCCCAGGGAAAAGGAACCTGAAGCTTTCTTT; CDR3aa: CASSPREKEPEAFF
v_gene: TRBV21-1; abundance: once; j_gene: TRBJ2-7; d_gene: -; CDR3nt: TGTGCCAGCAGCAAAGTCCAGGTTAGCGGGACAACCAAACCGTCAGAGCAGTACTTC; CDR3aa: CASSKVQVSGTTKPSEQYF
v_gene: TRBV29-1; abundance: -; j_gene: TRBJ2-1; d_gene: -; CDR3nt: TGCAGCGTGACTAGCTCCTACAATGAGCAGTTCTTC; CDR3aa: CSVTSSYNEQFF
v_gene: TRBV5-1; abundance: -; j_gene: TRBJ2-1; d_gene: TRBD1; CDR3nt: TGCGCCAGCAGCCTGGGGGACAGGGGGTCCTACAATGAGCAGTTCTTC; CDR3aa: CASSLGDRGSYNEQFF
v_gene: TRBV9; abundance: once; j_gene: TRBJ1-2; d_gene: -; CDR3nt: TGTGCCAGCAGCCTCCAAGTTGGGGAAAACTATGGCTACACCTTC; CDR3aa: CASSLQVGENYGYTF
v_gene: TRBV19; abundance: -; j_gene: TRBJ2-7; d_gene: -; CDR3nt: TGTGCCAGTAGTACAGGGCTCGAGCAGTACTTC; CDR3aa: CASSTGLEQYF
v_gene: TRBV4-1; abundance: -; j_gene: TRBJ1-5; d_gene: -; CDR3nt: TGCGCCAGCAGCCAAGTCGGGCAGGGAAGTTGGTCCCAGCATTTT; CDR3aa: CASSQVGQGSWSQHF
v_gene: TRBV5-1; abundance: few; j_gene: TRBJ2-1; d_gene: -; CDR3nt: TGCGCCAGCAGCGGATTATACAATGAGCAGTTCTTC; CDR3aa: CASSGLYNEQFF
v_gene: TRBV6-1; abundance: few; j_gene: TRBJ2-1; d_gene: TRBD1; CDR3nt: TGTGCCAGCAGGCAAGGACAGGGGGTCGGGAATGAGCAGTTCTTC; CDR3aa: CASRQGQGVGNEQFF
v_gene: TRBV18; abundance: -; j_gene: TRBJ2-1; d_gene: -; CDR3nt: TGTGCCAGCTCCTCTCTTACGGGGGGCCCCACTGAGCAGTTCTTC; CDR3aa: CASSSLTGGPTEQFF
v_gene: TRBV13; abundance: once; j_gene: TRBJ1-1; d_gene: -; CDR3nt: TGTGCCAGCAGCTTCGCCATCTTGAACACTGAAGCTTTCTTT; CDR3aa: CASSFAILNTEAFF
v_gene: TRBV5-6; abundance: -; j_gene: TRBJ1-6; d_gene: TRBD1; CDR3nt: TGTGCCAGCAGCCAGGGACAGGGGGTAAATTCACCCCTCCACTTT; CDR3aa: CASSQGQGVNSPLHF
v_gene: TRBV11-2; abundance: -; j_gene: TRBJ2-3; d_gene: TRBD2; CDR3nt: TGTGCCAGCAGTAACTCTGTAGCGGGAGTAGATACGCAGTATTTT; CDR3aa: CASSNSVAGVDTQYF
v_gene: TRBV10-2; abundance: -; j_gene: TRBJ2-1; d_gene: -; CDR3nt: TGCGCCAGCAGTGTTGGTTGGGGGAATGAGCAGTTCTTC; CDR3aa: CASSVGWGNEQFF
v_gene: TRBV29-1; abundance: -; j_gene: TRBJ2-2; d_gene: -; CDR3nt: TGCAGCGTTGAAGTAGGGACGAACACCGGGGAGCTGTTTTTT; CDR3aa: CSVEVGTNTGELFF
v_gene: TRBV15; abundance: -; j_gene: TRBJ2-2; d_gene: -; CDR3nt: TGTGCCACCAGCAGAGAACGGAGCTCCGCCACCGGGGAGCTGTTTTTT; CDR3aa: CATSRERSSATGELFF
v_gene: TRBV20-1; abundance: -; j_gene: TRBJ2-1; d_gene: -; CDR3nt: TGCAGTGCTACCCTTGCTCCTGAGCAGTTCTTC; CDR3aa: CSATLAPEQFF
v_gene: TRBV7-3; abundance: -; j_gene: TRBJ1-2; d_gene: TRBD1; CDR3nt: TGTGCCAGCAGCTTAACCGGACAGGGGGACTATGGCTACACCTTC; CDR3aa: CASSLTGQGDYGYTF
v_gene: TRBV11-2; abundance: -; j_gene: TRBJ2-3; d_gene: -; CDR3nt: TGTGCCACCTCCGGGACGGAAGCAGATACGCAGTATTTT; CDR3aa: CATSGTEADTQYF
v_gene: TRBV9; abundance: -; j_gene: TRBJ1-1; d_gene: -; CDR3nt: TGTGCCAGCAGCGTAAGGCCTCCCGGACGGAGGTGCACTGAAGCTTTCTTT; CDR3aa: CASSVRPPGRRCTEAFF
v_gene: TRBV6-1; abundance: -; j_gene: TRBJ2-3; d_gene: -; CDR3nt: TGTGCCAGCAGTGAAGCGTTGTTGCCCGGGGTAGCGGATCCCACAGATACGCAGTATTTT; CDR3aa: CASSEALLPGVADPTDTQYF
v_gene: TRBV14; abundance: few; j_gene: TRBJ1-1; d_gene: -; CDR3nt: TGTGCCAGCAGTCAAGAAGGCCAGTCTGAAGCTTTCTTT; CDR3aa: CASSQEGQSEAFF
v_gene: TRBV13; abundance: -; j_gene: TRBJ1-1; d_gene: TRBD1; CDR3nt: TGTGCCAGCAGCCCCCTGACAGGGCAGGGAACTGAAGCTTTCTTT; CDR3aa: CASSPLTGQGTEAFF
v_gene: TRBV4-1; abundance: -; j_gene: TRBJ2-1; d_gene: TRBD2; CDR3nt: TGCGCCAGCAGCCAAGAGGGACTACCACGTAGCAATGAGCAGTTCTTC; CDR3aa: CASSQEGLPRSNEQFF
v_gene: TRBV5-1; abundance: -; j_gene: TRBJ2-7; d_gene: -; CDR3nt: TGCGCCAGCAGACCACCCTTCGGGGACGGGCTCTACGAGCAGTACTTC; CDR3aa: CASRPPFGDGLYEQYF
v_gene: TRBV4-1; abundance: -; j_gene: TRBJ2-5; d_gene: -; CDR3nt: TGCGCCAGCAGCCAAGAGTCAGCATCAGGGACCCAGTACTTC; CDR3aa: CASSQESASGTQYF
v_gene: TRBV19; abundance: -; j_gene: TRBJ2-2; d_gene: -; CDR3nt: TGTGCCAGTAGTATAGTGGGTGGGGAGGCTACCGGGGAGCTGTTTTTT; CDR3aa: CASSIVGGEATGELFF
v_gene: TRBV7-9; abundance: -; j_gene: TRBJ2-2; d_gene: -; CDR3nt: TGTGCCAGCAGCCAAGCCCCACAGAACACCGGGGAGCTGTTTTTT; CDR3aa: CASSQAPQNTGELFF
v_gene: TRBV12-3/TRBV12-4; abundance: -; j_gene: TRBJ2-5; d_gene: -; CDR3nt: TGTGCCAGCAGTTTAGCGGGCGCGGAGACCCAGTACTTC; CDR3aa: CASSLAGAETQYF
v_gene: TRBV13; abundance: -; j_gene: TRBJ2-2; d_gene: TRBD2; CDR3nt: TGTGCCAGCAGCTTAGTACTAGCGGGGGCCACCGGGGAGCTGTTTTTT; CDR3aa: CASSLVLAGATGELFF